One and the same sample provided the 9 T cell receptor beta chains below, sequenced in a study of T cell responses to AZD1222 COVID-19 vaccine. Only in-frame clones appear in the TCRdb table, and some are missing; sequencing was by immunoSEQ multiplex PCR. The table lists approximately 160,000 clones, 91% of them singletons, with around 4.4% in the top ten. Source: peripheral blood, taken on day 0 of AZD1222 vaccination. The receptors shown here come from an adult in good health.

The J gene is TRBJ1-4, the V gene TRBV5-1; TRBD1 might be the D (5 bases). Looked up from germline, CDR1 is SGHRS and CDR2 is YFSETQ. V was trimmed by 0 bases and J by 4 bases, leaving 13 bases between them. This CDR3 is 16 amino acids long. This CDR3 is CASSLATGPGNEKLFF. The CDR3 DNA reads TGCGCCAGCAGCTTGGCCACGGGGCCGGGTAATGAAAAACTGTTTTTT.

This sequence joins TRBV10-1 and TRBJ2-1, with 7 bases identical to TRBD2. V shed 4 bases and J 3 bases; nucleotides not matched to a gene: 18. Germline values: CDR1 WNHNN, CDR2 SYGVQD (reference sequence). The CDR3 is made up of 19 amino acids. In DNA, the CDR3 is TGCGCCAGCAGTGGGGGTTGGAGGGGCGGGAGAAACCACTACAATGAGCAGTTCTTC. The encoded protein is CASSGGWRGGRNHYNEQFF.

This sequence joins TRBV11-2 and TRBJ2-3; 8 nucleotides agree with TRBD2. The CDR3 runs to 17 residues. The junction had 8 bases not matched to a gene; V was cut back by 1 base and J by 2 bases. The germline V gene encodes CDR1 SGHAT and CDR2 FQNNGV. The DNA of the CDR3 is TGTGCCAGCAGCTTAGTCCCAGCGGGAGTTATCACAGATACGCAGTATTTT. The encoded protein is CASSLVPAGVITDTQYF. Full variable domain (outside the CDR3, taken from reference TRBV11-2 and TRBJ2-3): EAGVAQSPRYKIIEKRQSVAFWCNPISGHATLYWYQQILGQGPKLLIQFQNNGVVDDSQLPKDRFSAERLKGVDSTLKIQPAKLEDSAVYLCASSLVPAGVITDTQYFGPGTRLTVL.

This rearrangement joins TRBV10-3 to TRBJ1-6; no clear D. Trimming removed 3 bases at V and 9 bases at J, with 6 bases between. Germline-derived CDR1 and CDR2 are ENHRY and SYGVKD. This CDR3 has 12 amino acids. This chain's CDR3 is CAISERSSPLHF. In DNA form, the CDR3 reads TGTGCCATCAGTGAAAGGAGTTCACCCCTCCACTTT.

The genes are TRBV4-1 and TRBJ2-7; TRBD2 aligns across 7 bases. The CDR3 is made up of 15 amino acids. The V gene end was trimmed by 5 bases and the J gene end by 3 bases; junction bases not matched to a gene: 10. CDR1 and CDR2 (germline): MGHRA, YSYEKL. The CDR3, as DNA: TGCGCCAGCAGCGCCAGCCCAGCGGGAATCTACGAGCAGTACTTC. It translates to CASSASPAGIYEQYF.

The CDR3 DNA reads as TGTGCCAGCAGTGGGTTGACGGAGCAGTACTTC. Residues: CASSGLTEQYF. The gene calls are TRBV25-1 and TRBJ2-7, with D uncertain. The V end was cut by 4 bases, the J end by 7 bases, with 8 bases between. The CDR3 is 11 residues long. CDR1 is MGHDK and CDR2 is SYGVNS in the germline V gene.

The V call is TRBV6-1, the J call TRBJ2-3; maybe TRBD1 (5 bases). The ends were cut back, 3 bases at V and 5 bases at J, with 15 bases in the middle. The CDR3 totals 15 residues. Germline lookup yields CDR1 MNHNS and CDR2 SASEGT. CDR3 residues: CASSDGARVIDTQYF. CDR3 DNA: TGTGCCAGCAGTGATGGGGCCAGGGTTATAGATACGCAGTATTTT.

The chain uses TRBV9 and TRBJ2-1; 8 bases map to TRBD2. The length of the CDR3 is 16 residues. Germline V gives CDR1 SGDLS, CDR2 YYNGEE. Trimming cost V 4 bases and J 8 bases; bases outside gene matches: 14. The CDR3, as DNA: TGTGCCAGCAGCACCACCGGAGCGGGAGAAAATCATGAGCAGTTCTTC. This encodes CASSTTGAGENHEQFF.

This clone has only one observation. J is TRBJ1-5 and V is TRBV19; the D gene is possibly TRBD1 (6 bases). The germline V and J ends were trimmed by 3 bases and 0 bases, with 18 bases remaining between them. Germline V gene lookup returns CDR1 LNHDA and CDR2 SQIVND (reference sequence). The CDR3 spans 18 residues. CDR3 protein: CASSISEAGTHSNQPQHF. As DNA, the CDR3 is TGTGCCAGTAGTATCTCCGAAGCCGGGACACATAGCAATCAGCCCCAGCATTTT.